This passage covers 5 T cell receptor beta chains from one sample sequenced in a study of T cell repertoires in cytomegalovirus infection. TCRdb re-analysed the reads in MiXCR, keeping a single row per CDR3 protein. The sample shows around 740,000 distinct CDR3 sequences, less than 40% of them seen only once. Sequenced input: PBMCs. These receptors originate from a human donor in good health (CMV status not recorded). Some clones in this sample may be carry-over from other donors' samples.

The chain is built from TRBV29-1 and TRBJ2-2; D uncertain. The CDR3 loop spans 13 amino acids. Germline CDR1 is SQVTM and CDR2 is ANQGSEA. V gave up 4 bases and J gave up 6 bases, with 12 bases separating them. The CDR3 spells CSVGLWPAGELFF. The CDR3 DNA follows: TGCAGCGTTGGCCTCTGGCCAGCCGGGGAGCTGTTTTTT.

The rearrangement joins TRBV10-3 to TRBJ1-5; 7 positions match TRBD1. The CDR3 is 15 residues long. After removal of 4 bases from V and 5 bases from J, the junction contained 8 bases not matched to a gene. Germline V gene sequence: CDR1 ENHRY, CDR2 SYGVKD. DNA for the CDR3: TGTGCCATCAGTGGATCGGACAGGTTATATCAGCCCCAGCATTTT. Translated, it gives CAISGSDRLYQPQHF.

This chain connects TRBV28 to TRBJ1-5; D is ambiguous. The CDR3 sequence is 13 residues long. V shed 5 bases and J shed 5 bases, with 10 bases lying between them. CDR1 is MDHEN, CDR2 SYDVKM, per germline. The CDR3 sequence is CASSPPTYQPQHF. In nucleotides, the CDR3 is TGTGCCAGCAGTCCACCCACCTATCAGCCCCAGCATTTT.

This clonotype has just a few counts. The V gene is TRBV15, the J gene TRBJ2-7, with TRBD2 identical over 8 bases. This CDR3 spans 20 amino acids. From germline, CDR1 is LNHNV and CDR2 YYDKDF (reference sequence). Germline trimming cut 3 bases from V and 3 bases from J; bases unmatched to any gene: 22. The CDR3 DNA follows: TGTGCCACCAGCAGTCTACGGAGGGCAAAGAAGACTAGCGTAAACTACGAGCAGTACTTC. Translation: CATSSLRRAKKTSVNYEQYF.

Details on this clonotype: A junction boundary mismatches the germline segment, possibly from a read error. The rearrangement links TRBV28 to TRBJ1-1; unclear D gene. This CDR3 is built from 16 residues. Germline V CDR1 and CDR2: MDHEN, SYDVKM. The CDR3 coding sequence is TGTGCCATCAGTAGGGCAGGAAAACCCGGAGGGACTGAAGCTTTCTTT. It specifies CAISRAGKPGGTEAFF. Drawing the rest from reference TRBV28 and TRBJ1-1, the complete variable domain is DVKVTQSSRYLVKRTGEKVFLECVQDMDHENMFWYRQDPGLGLRLIYFSYDVKMKEKGDIPEGYSVSREKKERFSLILESASTNQTSMYLCAISRAGKPGGTEAFFGQGTRLTVV.